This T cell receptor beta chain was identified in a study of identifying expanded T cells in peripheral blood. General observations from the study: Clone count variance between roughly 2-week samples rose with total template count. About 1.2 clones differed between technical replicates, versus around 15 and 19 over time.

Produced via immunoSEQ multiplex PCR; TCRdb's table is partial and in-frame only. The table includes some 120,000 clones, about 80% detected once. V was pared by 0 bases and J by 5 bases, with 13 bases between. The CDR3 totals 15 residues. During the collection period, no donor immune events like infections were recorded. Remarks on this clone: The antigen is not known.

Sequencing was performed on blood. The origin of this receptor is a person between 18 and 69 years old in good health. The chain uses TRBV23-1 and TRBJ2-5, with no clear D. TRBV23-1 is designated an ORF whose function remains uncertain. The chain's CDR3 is CASSQSLHPRETQYF. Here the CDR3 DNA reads TGCGCCAGCAGTCAATCTTTACACCCTAGGGAGACCCAGTACTTC.